This T cell receptor beta chain was sequenced in a study of T cell responses to AZD1222 COVID-19 vaccine. Study conclusions and caveats: Researchers report vaccine-associated CD4 TCRs spanning spike, with dominance at 160-218 and 743-854. Sampling captured repertoires only after the peak T cell response. Donor demographics were predominantly white British with a female majority; clonal diversity may be underestimated.

Comments on this clone: Its antigen is unidentified.

CDR3 size: 12 residues. Trimming took 4 bases from V and 8 from J, leaving 12 bases between them. CDR1 and CDR2 from the germline V gene are SGHRS and YFSETQ. The table came from immunoSEQ multiplex PCR; TCRdb's copy has only in-frame clones and leaves some out. Counted here are roughly 250,000 clones, more than 80% occurring once; the ten biggest clones make up around 0.58%. The rearrangement uses TRBV5-1 and TRBJ1-2; TRBD1 is a possible D gene (5 bases). This receptor was obtained from an adult in good health. Material: peripheral blood, obtained on day 0 of AZD1222 vaccination. DNA of the CDR3: TGCGCCAGCAGCGCCCGGGACTCGGGCTACACCTTC. Protein: CASSARDSGYTF.